The clone carrying this TCR beta chain was counted between two and nine times. The antigen remains unidentified. Time point reported: peripheral blood 6 weeks after treatment start. Germline trimming cut 6 bases from V and 3 bases from J; bases unmatched to any gene: 4. Germline V gene sequence: CDR1 ENHRY, CDR2 SYGVKD. The CDR3 totals 13 residues. The data belong to a study of PD-L1 blockade in urothelial cancer. On the study more broadly: Administration of atezolizumab to patients began at some point between 2014 and 2016, at 1,200 mg intravenously every 3 weeks. Blood gave a median 141,255 T cells. At 6 weeks and at 3 weeks (second dose) after treatment start, blood was analyzed. Study-level results: TCR clonality was measured in pretreatment peripheral blood. Clonality below the median predicted better survival.

Here immunoSEQ multiplex PCR was the method, and the copy in TCRdb shows in-frame clones only, minus some. The data show about 130,000 clones, with about 83% seen just once and roughly 2.3% held by the top ten. Specimen: PBMCs, collected around atezolizumab (anti-PD-L1) treatment. This chain links TRBV10-3 with TRBJ2-5, with 7 bases aligning to TRBD2. The sequence derives from a man aged 45-65 years with urothelial cancer. CDR3 amino acids: CAIRGGGKETQYF. CDR3 nucleotide sequence: TGTGCCATCAGGGGGGGAGGGAAAGAGACCCAGTACTTC.